Reported below is one TCR beta chain. Its antigen is not identified. The study made its TCR cDNA through 5'RACE template switching. That step introduced a universal primer site along with UMIs. Using its own MiXCR run on the 5' RACE reads, TCRdb lists one record per CDR3 protein. In the table there are around 340,000 distinct CDR3 sequences, about 9.5% of which are singletons. This entry comes from a study of T cells after yellow fever vaccination. General study findings and limits: Reappearance after the booster was seen for most primary-vaccination clones, at 96% CD4 and 88% CD8. On re-exposure, the response was weaker but peaked faster, at day 5 versus 15. CD4 and CD8 compartments shared a small share of clonotypes, likely from convergent recombination.

Trimming shortened V by 2 bases and J by 6 bases, and 13 bases separated the two germline ends. CDR3 length: 15 residues. Germline CDR1 and CDR2: SGHTA and FQGTGA. The clonotype was recovered from a young man who received the YFV17D yellow fever vaccine. The sequenced sample was PBMCs, obtained on the day of the first yellow fever vaccination. This chain connects TRBV7-3 to TRBJ2-2; D perhaps matches TRBD1 (5 bases). CDR3 DNA sequence: TGTGCCAGCAGCTTATCTCTAGGGGCGGCCGGGGAGCTGTTTTTT. It is translated as CASSLSLGAAGELFF.